The 24 T cell receptor beta chains below all came from one sample that was sequenced in a study of blood T cell repertoires in COVID-19. Libraries were prepared by immunoSEQ multiplex PCR; TCRdb keeps only in-frame clonotypes and omits some of them. This sample has about 33,000 clones, with 88% found just once. The sequenced material came from peripheral blood. Receptors originate from a human donor in a cohort sampled during active COVID-19.

CDR3 coding DNA: TGTGCCAGCAGCCAAGAGTCGGTAGCGGGGGGCTCCCTTAGCACAGATACGCAGTATTTT. Amino acid sequence: CASSQESVAGGSLSTDTQYF. This sequence joins TRBV3-1 (or the pseudogene TRBV3-2) and TRBJ2-3, with 10 bases fitting TRBD2. From germline, CDR1 is LGHDT and CDR2 YNNKEL (reference sequence). This CDR3 spans 20 amino acids. V was pared by 0 bases and J by 0 bases, with 12 bases of the junction left unmatched.

CDR3 region: CASSGAGNEQYF. The CDR3 DNA reads TGTGCCAGCAGTGGGGCAGGGAACGAGCAGTACTTC. The chain uses TRBV2 and TRBJ2-7; D perhaps matches TRBD1 (5 bases). The CDR3 is made up of 12 amino acids. V lost 4 bases and J lost 5, with 9 bases in between. Germline CDR1 and CDR2: SNHLY and FYNNEI.

The V and J genes are TRBV28 and TRBJ2-3; tentative D call: TRBD2 (6 bases). This CDR3 contains 14 residues. Trimming cost V 3 bases and J 7 bases, with 14 bases left between them. Per the germline V gene, CDR1 is MDHEN and CDR2 is SYDVKM. CDR3 sequence: CASSLIGRMNTQYF. CDR3 in DNA: TGTGCCAGCAGTTTGATAGGGAGGATGAATACGCAGTATTTT.

The chain carries TRBV3-1 (or the pseudogene TRBV3-2) and TRBJ2-5; 11 bases align to TRBD2. J gave up 4 bases and V 0 bases, and 7 bases lay outside the gene matches. This CDR3 region has 17 residues. CDR1 and CDR2 from the germline V gene are LGHDT and YNNKEL (reference sequence). This CDR3 reads CASSQDWLAGGPETQYF. CDR3 nucleotides: TGTGCCAGCAGCCAAGATTGGCTAGCGGGAGGCCCAGAGACCCAGTACTTC.

The rearrangement joins TRBV3-1 (or the pseudogene TRBV3-2) to TRBJ2-5, with 9 bases matching TRBD1. CDR3 length equals 15 residues. J was trimmed by 4 bases and V by 3 bases; bases with no gene match: 6. Per the germline V gene, CDR1 is LGHDT and CDR2 is YNNKEL (reference sequence). The CDR3 region is CASSQGQGLAETQYF. The DNA for the CDR3 is TGTGCCAGCAGCCAGGGACAGGGATTGGCAGAGACCCAGTACTTC.

This rearrangement joins TRBV4-2 to TRBJ2-2; 11 positions match TRBD2. CDR3 length: 19 amino acids. Germline V gene data show CDR1 as LGHNA and CDR2 as YNFKEQ. The V gene end was trimmed by 0 bases and the J gene end by 5 bases; junction bases not matched to a gene: 11. CDR3 nucleotides: TGTGCCAGCAGCCAAGATGCCATCATAGCGGGAGGGCGGACCGGGGAGCTGTTTTTT. It encodes CASSQDAIIAGGRTGELFF.

This clone was observed a handful of times. The V and J genes are TRBV18 and TRBJ1-5; D might be TRBD1 (5 bases). V was pared by 5 bases and J by 0 bases, with 11 bases between. CDR1 is KGHSH, CDR2 LQKENI, per germline. This CDR3 region has 15 residues. The CDR3 DNA reads TGTGCCAGCTCAGACCAAGGGGTTAGCAATCAGCCCCAGCATTTT. Translating gives CASSDQGVSNQPQHF.

The V gene is TRBV14, the J gene TRBJ2-6; 8 bases align to TRBD1. Germline CDR1 is SGHDN and CDR2 is FVKESK. The CDR3 runs 17 residues. After removal of 1 base from V and 3 bases from J, the junction contained 5 bases not matched to a gene. The CDR3 bases are TGTGCCAGCAGCCAAGTGACAGGGGTGGTTGGGGCCAACGTCCTGACTTTC. Protein: CASSQVTGVVGANVLTF.

The chain links TRBV9 to TRBJ1-6; 9 nucleotides agree with TRBD1. J gave up 1 base and V 3 bases, and 5 bases lay outside the gene matches. The V gene's germline CDR1 is SGDLS and CDR2 YYNGEE. This CDR3 has 17 amino acids. CDR3: CASSGKTGGSYNSPLHF. The CDR3 DNA is TGTGCCAGCAGCGGAAAGACAGGGGGTTCCTATAATTCACCCCTCCACTTT. The variable domain in full, completed from reference TRBV9 and TRBJ1-6, reads DSGVTQTPKHLITATGQRVTLRCSPRSGDLSVYWYQQSLDQGLQFLIQYYNGEERAKGNILERFSAQQFPDLHSELNLSSLELGDSALYFCASSGKTGGSYNSPLHFGNGTRLTVT.

The chain employs TRBV12-3 or TRBV12-4 and TRBJ2-2, with TRBD1 identical over 9 bases. Trimming cost V 6 bases and J 8 bases; bases outside gene matches: 4. This CDR3 region has 13 residues. Here the CDR3 DNA reads TGTGCCAGCAGGTGGACAGGGGAGGGGGAGCTGTTTTTT. The encoded protein is CASRWTGEGELFF.

In this sample, this clone turned up a few times. V usage is TRBV6-2 or TRBV6-3 and J usage is TRBJ2-1, with TRBD2 matching over 9 bases. Germline V gene lookup returns CDR1 MNHEY and CDR2 SVGEGT. This CDR3 is built from 17 residues. The V and J ends lost 0 bases and 3 bases, in that order; junction bases with no gene match: 6. This CDR3 is CASSYSPAGGIYNEQFF. The CDR3 DNA reads TGTGCCAGCAGTTACTCTCCAGCGGGAGGTATCTACAATGAGCAGTTCTTC.

The V call is TRBV7-9, the J call TRBJ2-3, with D tentatively TRBD1 (6 bases). Germline-derived CDR1 and CDR2 are SEHNR and FQNEAQ (reference sequence). The CDR3 consists of 15 residues. The ends were cut back, 1 base at V and 2 bases at J, with 10 bases in the middle. CDR3 amino acids: CASSLVTGSTDTQYF. CDR3 coding DNA: TGTGCCAGCAGCTTAGTTACAGGGTCCACAGATACGCAGTATTTT.

The rearrangement uses TRBV7-6 and TRBJ1-4; a possible D gene is TRBD1 (6 bases). Germline assignment: CDR1 SGHVS and CDR2 FNYEAQ. V was pared by 1 base and J by 6 bases, with 12 bases between. The CDR3 covers 15 residues. The DNA of the CDR3 is TGTGCCAGCAGCTTAGAAGGGGGTAGCGATGAAAAACTGTTTTTT. The encoded protein is CASSLEGGSDEKLFF. The whole variable domain, remainder taken from reference TRBV7-6 and TRBJ1-4, is GAGVSQSPRYKVTKRGQDVALRCDPISGHVSLYWYRQALGQGPEFLTYFNYEAQQDKSGLPNDRFSAERPEGSISTLTIQRTEQRDSAMYRCASSLEGGSDEKLFFGSGTQLSVL.

This clone was found a few times. The J gene is TRBJ2-1, the V gene TRBV7-2, with D tentatively TRBD1 (6 bases). CDR3 length: 12 amino acids. The germline V gene encodes CDR1 SGHTA and CDR2 FQGNSA. Between the trimmed V and J ends, which lost 1 base and 15 bases, there was a span of 13 bases. The CDR3 DNA reads TGTGCCAGCAGCTTAGTCTTGACAGGTTTGTTCTTC. It specifies CASSLVLTGLFF.

The CDR3 DNA is TGTGCCAGCTCGGACAGGGCGTCGAGAAACATTCAGTACTTC. Protein: CASSDRASRNIQYF. The V call is TRBV28, the J call TRBJ2-4; 8 nucleotides line up with TRBD1. In germline, CDR1 is MDHEN, CDR2 SYDVKM. This CDR3 region has 14 residues. Trimming removed 8 bases from V and 6 bases from J; junction bases left unmatched: 9.

This clone appeared once. The chain couples TRBV7-8 to TRBJ2-7, with D possibly being TRBD2 (5 bases). The germline V gene encodes CDR1 SGHVS and CDR2 FQNEAQ. Trimming stripped 1 base from V and 0 bases from J, with 7 bases between. The CDR3 is made up of 14 amino acids. CDR3 sequence reads: CASSLGGRSYEQYF. DNA of the CDR3: TGTGCCAGCAGCTTAGGAGGGCGCTCCTACGAGCAGTACTTC.

CDR3 DNA: TGCAGCGCTGGGGCGGGGGAGAGGGAGACCCAGTACTTC. Translation gives CSAGAGERETQYF. V is TRBV29-1 and J is TRBJ2-5; TRBD2 aligns across 7 bases. Germline CDR1 reads SQVTM; CDR2 reads ANQGSEA. V lost 7 bases to trimming and J lost 5 bases; unmatched junction nucleotides: 10. The CDR3 has 13 residues.

This clone was recorded once. This chain joins TRBV9 and TRBJ2-5, with D unclear. Germline V lookup: CDR1 SGDLS, CDR2 YYNGEE. V lost 4 bases, J lost 4 bases, and 14 bases lay in between. The length of the CDR3 is 14 residues. The CDR3 DNA reads as TGTGCCAGCAGCCACGAACGAGTTTCAGAGACCCAGTACTTC. Amino acid sequence: CASSHERVSETQYF.

The V and J genes are TRBV15 and TRBJ2-7; TRBD2 is a possible D gene (8 bases). The CDR3 consists of 18 residues. V dropped 3 bases and J dropped 1 base, with 22 bases sitting between them. Germline V lookup: CDR1 LNHNV, CDR2 YYDKDF (reference sequence). CDR3 sequence reads: CATSSVKLAGTDSYEQYF. CDR3 in DNA: TGTGCCACCAGCAGTGTCAAATTAGCGGGGACAGATTCCTACGAGCAGTACTTC.

The V call is TRBV27, the J call TRBJ2-7; 7 bases are a match to TRBD2. CDR1 and CDR2 (germline): MNHEY, SMNVEV (reference sequence). CDR3 length: 14 residues. Unmatched junction bases numbered 6, after V lost 3 bases and J lost 4 bases. Written as DNA, the CDR3 is TGTGCCAGCAGTTTGCGTGGGGGGGTGTACGAGCAGTACTTC. Its protein is CASSLRGGVYEQYF.

The chain employs TRBV28 and TRBJ2-2; 8 positions agree with TRBD1. The junction had 13 bases not matched to a gene; V was cut back by 5 bases and J by 5 bases. The CDR3 is 17 amino acids. CDR1 is MDHEN and CDR2 is SYDVKM in the germline V gene. CDR3 nucleotide sequence: TGTGCCAGCAGTCGGACAGGGAAGGGGTTCGGGACCGGGGAGCTGTTTTTT. This codes for CASSRTGKGFGTGELFF.

V gene TRBV6-5 combines with J gene TRBJ2-1; 8 nucleotides match TRBD1. The CDR3 is 13 amino acids. Germline V CDR1 and CDR2: MNHEY, SVGAGI. Germline trimming cut 2 bases from V and 6 bases from J; bases unmatched to any gene: 0. In DNA form, the CDR3 reads TGTGCCAGCAGTTACGACAGGGGCAATGAGCAGTTCTTC. Translated, it gives CASSYDRGNEQFF.

The gene calls are TRBV12-3 or TRBV12-4 and TRBJ2-1, with D unclear. The V gene lost 2 bases and the J gene lost 9 bases, with 11 bases spanning the gap. The length of the CDR3 is 13 residues. CDR3 nucleotide sequence: TGTGCCAGCAGTTTATGGGCCAGCCGTGAGCAGTTCTTC. It encodes CASSLWASREQFF.

The chain employs TRBV16 and TRBJ2-1; D is unresolved. Germline CDR1 is KGHSY and CDR2 is FQNENV. CDR3 size: 14 residues. Trimming removed 0 bases from V and 6 bases from J, with 9 bases in between. Here the CDR3 DNA reads TGTGCCAGCAGCCAATCGGCACAGCCCAATGAGCAGTTCTTC. This gives the protein CASSQSAQPNEQFF. Filled out from reference TRBV16 and TRBJ2-1, the complete variable domain reads GEEVAQTPKHLVRGEGQKAKLYCAPIKGHSYVFWYQQVLKNEFKFLISFQNENVFDETGMPKERFSAKCLPNSPCSLEIQATKLEDSAVYFCASSQSAQPNEQFFGPGTRLTVL.